Below, 27 T cell receptor beta chains from the same sample are listed, as sequenced in a study of Graves' ophthalmopathy and Graves' hyperthyroidism. Amplification of the TCR beta CDR3 regions used RNA transcripts (as template). The workflow started with a first-round RT-PCR run with HTBI primers and then moved on to a second-round multiplex PCR. Each CDR3 protein is one row after TCRdb ran MiXCR on the multiplex PCR reads. The profile shows under 250,000 distinct CDR3 sequences, 20% to 25% of them singletons. The sample consisted of peripheral blood. These receptors were taken from a woman between 45 and 60 years old with Graves' ophthalmopathy.

The chain employs TRBV10-3 and TRBJ1-5; 10 bases line up with TRBD1. CDR1 and CDR2 (germline): ENHRY, SYGVKD. V lost 6 bases, J lost 7 bases, and 12 bases stayed unmatched. This CDR3 contains 16 residues. The CDR3 DNA reads TGTGCCATCAGATCCACCGGGACAGGGGTGTTCCAGCCCCAGCATTTT. This encodes CAIRSTGTGVFQPQHF.

This clonotype was observed at least ten times. J is TRBJ1-6 and V is TRBV20-1; 8 bases line up with TRBD1. V lost 4 bases, J lost 6 bases, and 5 bases stayed unmatched. The CDR3 runs 14 residues. Looked up from germline, CDR1 is DFQATT and CDR2 is SNEGSKA (reference sequence). The CDR3 is CSAKRTGRNSPLHF. CDR3 nucleotides: TGCAGTGCTAAAAGGACAGGGCGTAATTCACCCCTCCACTTT.

The chain joins TRBV5-4 to TRBJ2-5; D may be TRBD2 (6 bases). CDR1 and CDR2 from the germline V gene are SGHNT and YYREEE (reference sequence). The CDR3 has 13 amino acids. V was cut by 5 bases and J by 3 bases, with 11 bases left in between. CDR3: CASRSGGEETQYF. Here the CDR3 DNA reads TGTGCCAGCAGGTCTGGAGGGGAAGAGACCCAGTACTTC. Variable domain in full (rest from reference TRBV5-4 and TRBJ2-5): ETGVTQSPTHLIKTRGQQVTLRCSSQSGHNTVSWYQQALGQGPQFIFQYYREEENGRGNFPPRFSGLQFPNYSSELNVNALELDDSALYLCASRSGGEETQYFGPGTRLLVL.

This clonotype was counted at least ten times. The chain combines TRBV12-3 or TRBV12-4 with TRBJ2-2; D uncertain. The ends were cut back, 3 bases at V and 8 bases at J, with 7 bases in the middle. The CDR3 is made up of 12 amino acids. CDR3 sequence: CASSFRVGELFF. CDR3 nucleotides: TGTGCCAGCAGTTTTCGGGTAGGGGAGCTGTTTTTT.

This clonotype was seen many times. The chain joins TRBV28 to TRBJ2-5; TRBD2 matches at 9 bases. Germline CDR1 is MDHEN and CDR2 is SYDVKM. Germline trimming cut 5 bases from V and 5 bases from J; bases unmatched to any gene: 9. This CDR3 is 15 amino acids long. CDR3 coding DNA: TGTGCCAGCAGTCAGACGGGACTAGCCAGCGAGACCCAGTACTTC. Translated, it gives CASSQTGLASETQYF.

This clonotype was observed many times. This chain joins TRBV6-2 or TRBV6-3 and TRBJ1-1, with D possibly being TRBD1 (6 bases). Trimming removed 10 bases at V and 0 bases at J, with 21 bases between. The CDR3 runs to 16 residues. Germline-derived CDR1 and CDR2 are MNHEY and SVGEGT. CDR3 coding DNA: TGTGCCACACATAAAACAGGGATCGGAATGAACACTGAAGCTTTCTTT. Amino acid sequence: CATHKTGIGMNTEAFF.

The CDR3 bases are TGTGCCAGCAGGGCTGACAGGGCTGGAAACACCATATATTTT. Translating gives CASRADRAGNTIYF. The rearrangement links TRBV12-3 or TRBV12-4 to TRBJ1-3, with TRBD1 identical over 7 bases. CDR3 size: 14 residues. With V trimmed by 6 bases and J by 2 bases, 4 bases remained unmatched.

This clonotype was seen many times. The V and J genes are TRBV29-1 and TRBJ1-1, with D perhaps TRBD1 (5 bases). The length of the CDR3 is 14 residues. Germline-derived CDR1 and CDR2 are SQVTM and ANQGSEA. Trimming cost V 4 bases and J 5 bases, with 17 bases left between them. As DNA, the CDR3 is TGCAGCGTTGCCTCAGGCCAGGGAGGAACTGAAGCTTTCTTT. As protein: CSVASGQGGTEAFF.

This clonotype occurred many times. The J gene is TRBJ2-2, the V gene TRBV7-3, with 16 bases identical to TRBD2. CDR1 and CDR2 from the germline V gene are SGHTA and FQGTGA. This CDR3 has 17 amino acids. V lost 5 bases to trimming and J lost 4 bases; unmatched junction nucleotides: 4. CDR3 DNA sequence: TGTGCCAGCAGCCCAGGGACTAGCGGGAGGGGCACCGGGGAGCTGTTTTTT. It encodes CASSPGTSGRGTGELFF.

The rearrangement links TRBV12-5 to TRBJ1-1; 7 bases line up with TRBD1. CDR3 length: 16 residues. The V segment lost 5 bases and the J segment 5 bases; nucleotides outside the gene matches: 14. The germline V gene has CDR1 LGHNT and CDR2 FRNRAP. CDR3 DNA sequence: TGTGCTAGTGGTCCCAACAGGGGACAAGCTGTTACTGAAGCTTTCTTT. It encodes CASGPNRGQAVTEAFF.

In its sample, this clonotype was seen many times. The chain links TRBV15 to TRBJ1-2; TRBD1 aligns across 7 bases. The length of the CDR3 is 13 residues. V lost 5 bases and J lost 1; bases outside the gene matches: 1. Germline CDR1 and CDR2: LNHNV and YYDKDF (reference sequence). CDR3 in DNA: TGTGCCACCAGCCGACAGGGTAACTATGGCTACACCTTC. This codes for CATSRQGNYGYTF.

In its sample, this clonotype was seen once. This chain links TRBV28 with TRBJ2-5, with 8 bases that match TRBD1. The length of the CDR3 is 14 residues. Germline lookup yields CDR1 MDHEN and CDR2 SYDVKM. V lost 5 bases to trimming and J lost 7 bases; unmatched junction nucleotides: 9. The CDR3 DNA is TGTGCCAGCAGTGTACATCAGGGGGCAGGGACCCAGTACTTC. Translated, it gives CASSVHQGAGTQYF.

The chain links TRBV2 to TRBJ1-2; D is perhaps TRBD1 (5 bases). Looked up from germline, CDR1 is SNHLY and CDR2 is FYNNEI. Between the trimmed V and J ends, which lost 0 bases and 6 bases, there was a span of 11 bases. CDR3 length: 14 residues. CDR3 bases: TGTGCCAGCAGTGAAGCTGGCCAGGGCGATGGCTACACCTTC. It translates to CASSEAGQGDGYTF. Drawing the rest from reference TRBV2 and TRBJ1-2, the complete variable domain is EPEVTQTPSHQVTQMGQEVILRCVPISNHLYFYWYRQILGQKVEFLVSFYNNEISEKSEIFDDQFSVERPDGSNFTLKIRSTKLEDSAMYFCASSEAGQGDGYTFGSGTRLTVV.

This clonotype was found many times. This chain links TRBV7-9 with TRBJ2-7; no clear D gene. Trimming stripped 8 bases from V and 8 bases from J, with 16 bases between. The CDR3 runs 12 residues. Germline V gives CDR1 SEHNR, CDR2 FQNEAQ (reference sequence). CDR3 nucleotide sequence: TGTGCCAGCTCCTCTCAAAGTGACCAGCAGTACTTC. Encoded protein: CASSSQSDQQYF.

The V gene is TRBV6-5, the J gene TRBJ1-1; D possibly corresponds to TRBD1 (5 bases). Germline lookup yields CDR1 MNHEY and CDR2 SVGAGI. V shed 6 bases and J shed 0 bases, with 8 bases lying between them. The CDR3 sequence is 13 residues long. In nucleotides, the CDR3 is TGTGCCAGCAGACGACAGTTGAACACTGAAGCTTTCTTT. Translated: CASRRQLNTEAFF.

V is TRBV14 and J is TRBJ2-5; TRBD2 might be the D (6 bases). V was shortened by 1 base and J by 7 bases, with 7 bases between the two germline ends. This CDR3 is built from 12 residues. Looked up from germline, CDR1 is SGHDN and CDR2 is FVKESK. The CDR3 sequence is CASSQVGGTQYF. Written as DNA, the CDR3 is TGTGCCAGCAGCCAAGTGGGGGGGACCCAGTACTTC. Full variable domain (remainder filled in from reference TRBV14 and TRBJ2-5): EAGVTQFPSHSVIEKGQTVTLRCDPISGHDNLYWYRRVMGKEIKFLLHFVKESKQDESGMPNNRFLAERTGGTYSTLKVQPAELEDSGVYFCASSQVGGTQYFGPGTRLLVL.

J is TRBJ2-7 and V is TRBV6-1; the match to TRBD1 covers 9 bases. Unmatched junction bases numbered 8, after V lost 6 bases and J lost 5 bases. Per the germline V gene, CDR1 is MNHNS and CDR2 is SASEGT. This CDR3 is 14 amino acids long. The DNA for the CDR3 is TGTGCCAGCAGACCCGGGACAGGGCCCCACGAGCAGTACTTC. Its protein is CASRPGTGPHEQYF.

This chain joins TRBV6-1 and TRBJ1-6, with 7 positions matching TRBD1. The CDR3 loop spans 13 amino acids. After removal of 8 bases from V and 8 bases from J, the junction contained 6 bases not matched to a gene. Germline values: CDR1 MNHNS, CDR2 SASEGT. The CDR3 DNA reads as TGTGCCAGCGGGGACAGTCTAGATTCACCCCTCCACTTT. Amino acid sequence: CASGDSLDSPLHF.

This clonotype was recorded many times. This chain uses TRBV4-1 with TRBJ2-7; 10 bases agree with TRBD1. The CDR3 runs 15 residues. CDR1 MGHRA and CDR2 YSYEKL come from the germline V gene. V was clipped by 3 bases and J by 1 base; unmatched bases: 3. CDR3 loop: CASSQGDRGSYEQYF. CDR3 bases: TGCGCCAGCAGCCAGGGGGACAGGGGATCCTACGAGCAGTACTTC.

Ten or more counts support this clonotype. This chain joins TRBV20-1 and TRBJ2-7, with D uncertain. The germline V gene has CDR1 DFQATT and CDR2 SNEGSKA (reference sequence). V was trimmed by 1 base and J by 2 bases, leaving 9 bases between them. This CDR3 contains 13 residues. CDR3 loop: CSARGSYPYEQYF. CDR3 bases: TGCAGTGCTAGAGGAAGCTATCCCTACGAGCAGTACTTC.

This clonotype was counted many times. This rearrangement joins TRBV20-1 to TRBJ1-2; the D gene is possibly TRBD1 (5 bases). The CDR3 loop spans 15 amino acids. The V end was cut by 6 bases, the J end by 0 bases, with 17 bases between. The germline gives CDR1 DFQATT, CDR2 SNEGSKA (reference sequence). The CDR3 coding sequence is TGCAGTGCATCCACCTCGGGACGGGCTAACTATGGCTACACCTTC. Encoded protein: CSASTSGRANYGYTF.

This clonotype occurred many times. The chain uses TRBV7-2 and TRBJ2-5, with 7 bases fitting TRBD2. The CDR3 is made up of 14 amino acids. Looked up from germline, CDR1 is SGHTA and CDR2 is FQGNSA. Trimming took 3 bases from V and 3 from J; bases not matched to a gene: 4. The CDR3 bases are TGTGCCAGCAGCTTGGGGAGGGGTAAAGAGACCCAGTACTTC. Translating it yields CASSLGRGKETQYF.

The chain is built from TRBV30 and TRBJ2-3; TRBD2 matches 9 bases. There are 16 residues in the CDR3. V was clipped by 3 bases and J by 3 bases; unmatched bases: 10. Per the germline V gene, CDR1 is GTSNPN and CDR2 is SVGIG (reference sequence). The CDR3: CAWRRSGRGGTDTQYF. The CDR3 DNA reads TGTGCCTGGAGGCGTAGCGGGAGAGGTGGAACAGATACGCAGTATTTT.

The rearrangement uses TRBV24-1 and TRBJ2-5; 7 bases are a match to TRBD2. V lost 2 bases and J lost 5; bases outside the gene matches: 4. Germline V gives CDR1 KGHDR, CDR2 SFDVKD. This CDR3 has 14 amino acids. Written as DNA, the CDR3 is TGTGCCACCAGTGATTCGTGGGGGGGGGAGACCCAGTACTTC. Translation: CATSDSWGGETQYF.

This clonotype has a count of ten or more. J is TRBJ1-3 and V is TRBV9; D is perhaps TRBD1 (5 bases). V was pared by 4 bases and J by 8 bases, with 22 bases between. Germline V gene sequence: CDR1 SGDLS, CDR2 YYNGEE. This CDR3 spans 16 amino acids. In DNA form, the CDR3 reads TGTGCCAGCAGCCCCACAGGTGACCGGTCCCCGGACACCATATATTTT. Its protein is CASSPTGDRSPDTIYF. Variable domain in full (rest from reference TRBV9 and TRBJ1-3): DSGVTQTPKHLITATGQRVTLRCSPRSGDLSVYWYQQSLDQGLQFLIQYYNGEERAKGNILERFSAQQFPDLHSELNLSSLELGDSALYFCASSPTGDRSPDTIYFGEGSWLTVV.

The table lists this clonotype with many counts. The chain combines TRBV12-3 or TRBV12-4 with TRBJ1-1; D is perhaps TRBD1 (5 bases). The length of the CDR3 is 16 residues. V lost 6 bases and J lost 6, with 23 bases in between. CDR3 residues: CASRPPPGLGPPEAFF. The CDR3 DNA reads as TGTGCCAGCAGACCACCTCCGGGCTTGGGGCCCCCTGAAGCTTTCTTT.

This clonotype was recorded many times. This chain uses TRBV12-3 or TRBV12-4 with TRBJ2-2; possible D gene TRBD1, 6 bases. The CDR3 contains 16 residues. V was clipped by 3 bases and J by 3 bases, with 14 bases between them. CDR3 residues: CASSFVDSGYTGELFF. The CDR3 DNA reads as TGTGCCAGCAGTTTCGTGGACAGCGGTTACACCGGGGAGCTGTTTTTT.